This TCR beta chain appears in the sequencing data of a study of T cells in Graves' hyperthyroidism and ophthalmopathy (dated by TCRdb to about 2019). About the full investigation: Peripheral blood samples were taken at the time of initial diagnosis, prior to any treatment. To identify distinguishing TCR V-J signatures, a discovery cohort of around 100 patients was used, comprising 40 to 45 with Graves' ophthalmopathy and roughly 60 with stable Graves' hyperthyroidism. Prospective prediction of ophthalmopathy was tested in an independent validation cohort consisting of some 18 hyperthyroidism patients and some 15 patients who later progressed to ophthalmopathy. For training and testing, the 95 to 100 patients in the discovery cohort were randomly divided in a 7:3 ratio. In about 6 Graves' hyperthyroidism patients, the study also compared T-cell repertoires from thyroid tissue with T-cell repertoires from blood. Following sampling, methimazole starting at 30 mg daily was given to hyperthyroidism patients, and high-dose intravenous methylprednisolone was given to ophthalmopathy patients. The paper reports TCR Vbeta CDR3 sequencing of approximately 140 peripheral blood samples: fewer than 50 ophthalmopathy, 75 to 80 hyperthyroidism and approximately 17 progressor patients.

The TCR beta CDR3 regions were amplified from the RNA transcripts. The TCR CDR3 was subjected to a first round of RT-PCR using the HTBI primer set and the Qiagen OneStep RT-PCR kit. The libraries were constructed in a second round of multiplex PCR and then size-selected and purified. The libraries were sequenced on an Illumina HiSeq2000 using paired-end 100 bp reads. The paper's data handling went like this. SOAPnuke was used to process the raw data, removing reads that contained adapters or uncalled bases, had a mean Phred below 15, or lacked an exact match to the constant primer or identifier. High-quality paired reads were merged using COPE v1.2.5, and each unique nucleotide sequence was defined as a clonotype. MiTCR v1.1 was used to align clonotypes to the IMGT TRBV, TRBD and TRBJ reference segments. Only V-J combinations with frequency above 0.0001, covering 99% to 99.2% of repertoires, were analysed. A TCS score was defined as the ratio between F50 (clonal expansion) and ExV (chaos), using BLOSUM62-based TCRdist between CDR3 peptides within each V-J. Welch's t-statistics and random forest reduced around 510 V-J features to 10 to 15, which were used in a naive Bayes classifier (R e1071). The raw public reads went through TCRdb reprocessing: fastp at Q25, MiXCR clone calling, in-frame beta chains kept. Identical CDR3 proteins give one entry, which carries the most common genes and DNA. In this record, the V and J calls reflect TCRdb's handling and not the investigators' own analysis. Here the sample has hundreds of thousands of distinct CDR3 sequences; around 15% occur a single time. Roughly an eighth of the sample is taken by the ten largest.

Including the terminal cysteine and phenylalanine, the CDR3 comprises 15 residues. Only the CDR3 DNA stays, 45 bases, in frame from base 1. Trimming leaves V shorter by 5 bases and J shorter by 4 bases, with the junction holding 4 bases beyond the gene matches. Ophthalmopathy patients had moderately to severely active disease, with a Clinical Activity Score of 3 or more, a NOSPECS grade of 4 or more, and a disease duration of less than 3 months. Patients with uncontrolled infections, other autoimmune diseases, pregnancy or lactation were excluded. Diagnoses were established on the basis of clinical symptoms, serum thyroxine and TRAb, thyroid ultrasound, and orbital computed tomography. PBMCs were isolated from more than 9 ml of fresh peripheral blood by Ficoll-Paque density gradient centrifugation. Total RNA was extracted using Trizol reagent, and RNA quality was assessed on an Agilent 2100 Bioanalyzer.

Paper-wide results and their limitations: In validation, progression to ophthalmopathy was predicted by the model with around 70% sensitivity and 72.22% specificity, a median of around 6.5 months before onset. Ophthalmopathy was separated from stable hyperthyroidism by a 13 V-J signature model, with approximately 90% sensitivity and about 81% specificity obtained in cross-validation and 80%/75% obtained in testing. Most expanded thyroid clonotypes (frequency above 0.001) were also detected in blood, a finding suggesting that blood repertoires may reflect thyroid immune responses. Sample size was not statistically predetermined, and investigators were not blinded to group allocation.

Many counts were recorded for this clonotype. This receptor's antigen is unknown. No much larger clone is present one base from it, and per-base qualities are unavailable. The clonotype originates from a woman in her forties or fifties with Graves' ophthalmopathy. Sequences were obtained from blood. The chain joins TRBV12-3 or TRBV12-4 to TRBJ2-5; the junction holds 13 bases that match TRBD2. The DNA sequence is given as TGTGCCAGCAGTCAGGGACTAGCGGGACCAGAGACCCAGTACTTC. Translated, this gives CASSQGLAGPETQYF.